These T cell receptor beta chains were read from a single sample in a study of identical twins. TCRdb analysed the 5' RACE reads with MiXCR anew, one entry per CDR3 protein. Of 310,000 or so distinct CDR3 sequences listed, approximately 8.5% are singletons. The sample also formed part of further work on yellow fever vaccine responses in identical twins.

Sequenced: memory (CD45RO+) T cells sorted from blood. These TCRs come from a woman under 30 in good health. CDR3s include the opening cysteine and the closing phenylalanine or tryptophan. Each record gives: V gene, J gene, CDR3 protein.

V gene: TRBV12-3/TRBV12-4
J gene: TRBJ1-2
CDR3 protein: CASSPGNYGYTF

V gene: TRBV5-1
J gene: TRBJ2-5
CDR3 protein: CASSLPKGGYTQETQYF

V gene: TRBV14
J gene: TRBJ1-1
CDR3 protein: CASSQRTGTNTEAFF

V gene: TRBV6-1
J gene: TRBJ1-4
CDR3 protein: CASSELGRPSNEKLFF

V gene: TRBV4-2
J gene: TRBJ2-1
CDR3 protein: CASSQDWPSGSDEQFF

V gene: TRBV16
J gene: TRBJ1-1
CDR3 protein: CASSQLRGNTEAFF

V gene: TRBV5-5
J gene: TRBJ2-1
CDR3 protein: CASTGTSGPSYNEQFF

V gene: TRBV12-3/TRBV12-4
J gene: TRBJ1-1
CDR3 protein: CASSFGRKNTEAFF

V gene: TRBV7-2
J gene: TRBJ2-5
CDR3 protein: CASSVLRGIQETQYF

V gene: TRBV2
J gene: TRBJ1-2
CDR3 protein: CASRGENYGYTF

V gene: TRBV20-1
J gene: TRBJ2-1
CDR3 protein: CSARDLAGNEQFF

V gene: TRBV7-8
J gene: TRBJ2-7
CDR3 protein: CASSPSSGFSYEQYF

V gene: TRBV11-2
J gene: TRBJ2-1
CDR3 protein: CASSPRPGAPEQFF

V gene: TRBV9
J gene: TRBJ1-2
CDR3 protein: CASSVEWEGIYGYTF

V gene: TRBV12-3/TRBV12-4
J gene: TRBJ2-1
CDR3 protein: CASSLQATSNEQFF

V gene: TRBV2
J gene: TRBJ2-5
CDR3 protein: CASSVEGRARETQYF

V gene: TRBV6-5
J gene: TRBJ2-1
CDR3 protein: CASSYGLAGVKRFDNEQFF

V gene: TRBV3-1
J gene: TRBJ1-5
CDR3 protein: CASSQGAGGQPQHF

V gene: TRBV2
J gene: TRBJ2-2
CDR3 protein: CASRPINTGELFF

V gene: TRBV24-1
J gene: TRBJ2-1
CDR3 protein: CATSENNEQFF

V gene: TRBV12-3/TRBV12-4
J gene: TRBJ2-1
CDR3 protein: CASSPTGGRQNEQFF

V gene: TRBV20-1
J gene: TRBJ2-2
CDR3 protein: CSASPGQKNTGELFF

V gene: TRBV3-1
J gene: TRBJ1-6
CDR3 protein: CASLDSSYNSPLHF

V gene: TRBV2
J gene: TRBJ1-2
CDR3 protein: CASIGSGGYGYTF

V gene: TRBV20-1
J gene: TRBJ1-1
CDR3 protein: CSAPPSLTFTEAFF

V gene: TRBV13
J gene: TRBJ1-4
CDR3 protein: CAIGLGYGEKLFF

V gene: TRBV15
J gene: TRBJ1-6
CDR3 protein: CATSRGTGQNSPLHF

V gene: TRBV6-4
J gene: TRBJ2-3
CDR3 protein: CASSPDPSGGHLSTQYF

V gene: TRBV3-1
J gene: TRBJ2-3
CDR3 protein: CASSQEPDTQYF

V gene: TRBV7-8
J gene: TRBJ2-1
CDR3 protein: CASSLGGPAYNEQFF

V gene: TRBV9
J gene: TRBJ2-3
CDR3 protein: CASSKGLDLPDTQYF

V gene: TRBV6-1
J gene: TRBJ2-2
CDR3 protein: CASSVRPGELFF

V gene: TRBV3-1
J gene: TRBJ2-7
CDR3 protein: CASSQAVAGTTYEQYF

V gene: TRBV2
J gene: TRBJ2-7
CDR3 protein: CASSDPRGAYEQYF

V gene: TRBV7-2
J gene: TRBJ2-1
CDR3 protein: CASSLGRGSYNEQFF

V gene: TRBV5-1
J gene: TRBJ2-2
CDR3 protein: CASTSSGIIIPGELFF

V gene: TRBV6-1
J gene: TRBJ2-2
CDR3 protein: CASSVPTDTGELFF